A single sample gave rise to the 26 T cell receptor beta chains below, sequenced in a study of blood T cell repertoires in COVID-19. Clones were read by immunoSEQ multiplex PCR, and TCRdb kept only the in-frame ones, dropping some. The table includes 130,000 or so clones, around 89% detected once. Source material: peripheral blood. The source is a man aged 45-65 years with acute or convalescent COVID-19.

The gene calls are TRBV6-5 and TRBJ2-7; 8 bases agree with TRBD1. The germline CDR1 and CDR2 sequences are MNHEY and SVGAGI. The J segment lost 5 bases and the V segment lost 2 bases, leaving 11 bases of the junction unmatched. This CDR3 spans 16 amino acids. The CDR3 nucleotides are TGTGCCAGCAGTTACCAGGGGACAGGCGGATTCAACGAGCAGTACTTC. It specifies CASSYQGTGGFNEQYF.

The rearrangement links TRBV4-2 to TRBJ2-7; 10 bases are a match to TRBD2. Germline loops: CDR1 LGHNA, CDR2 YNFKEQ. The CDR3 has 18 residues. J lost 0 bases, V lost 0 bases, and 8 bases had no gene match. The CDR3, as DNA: TGTGCCAGCAGCCAAGATCTCCCGACTAGCGGGCACTCCTACGAGCAGTACTTC. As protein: CASSQDLPTSGHSYEQYF.

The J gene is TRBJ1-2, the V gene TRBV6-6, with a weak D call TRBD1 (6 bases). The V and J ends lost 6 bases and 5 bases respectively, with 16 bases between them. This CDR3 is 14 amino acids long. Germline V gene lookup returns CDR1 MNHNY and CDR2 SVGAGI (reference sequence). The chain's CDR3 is CASSLQGTAYGYTF. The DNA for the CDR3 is TGTGCCAGCAGCCTGCAGGGGACCGCTTATGGCTACACCTTC.

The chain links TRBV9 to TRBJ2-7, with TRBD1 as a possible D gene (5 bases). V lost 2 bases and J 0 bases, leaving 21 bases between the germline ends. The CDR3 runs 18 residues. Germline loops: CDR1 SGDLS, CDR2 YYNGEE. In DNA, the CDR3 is TGTGCCAGCAGCGTGAGGCTCCCTACGCAGGGTTACTCCTACGAGCAGTACTTC. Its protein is CASSVRLPTQGYSYEQYF.

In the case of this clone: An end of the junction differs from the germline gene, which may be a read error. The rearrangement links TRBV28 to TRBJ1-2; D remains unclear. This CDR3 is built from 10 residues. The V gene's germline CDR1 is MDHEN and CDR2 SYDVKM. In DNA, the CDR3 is TGTGCCAGTTATAGCTCAAAACTCTCTTTC. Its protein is CASYSSKLSF.

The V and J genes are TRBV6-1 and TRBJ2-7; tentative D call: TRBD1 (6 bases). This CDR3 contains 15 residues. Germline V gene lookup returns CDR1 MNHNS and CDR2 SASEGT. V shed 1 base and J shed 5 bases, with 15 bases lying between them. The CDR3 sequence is CASSEGPYPGDEQYF. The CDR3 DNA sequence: TGTGCCAGCAGTGAAGGACCATATCCAGGGGACGAGCAGTACTTC.

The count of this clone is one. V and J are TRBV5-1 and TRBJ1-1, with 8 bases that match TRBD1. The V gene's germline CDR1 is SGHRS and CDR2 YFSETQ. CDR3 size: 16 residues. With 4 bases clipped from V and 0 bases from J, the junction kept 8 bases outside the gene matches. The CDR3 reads CASSPGGAGLNTEAFF. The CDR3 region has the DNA TGCGCCAGCAGCCCAGGGGGCGCGGGCCTGAACACTGAAGCTTTCTTT. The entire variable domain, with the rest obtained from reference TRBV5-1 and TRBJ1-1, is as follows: KAGVTQTPRYLIKTRGQQVTLSCSPISGHRSVSWYQQTPGQGLQFLFEYFSETQRNKGNFPGRFSGRQFSNSRSEMNVSTLELGDSALYLCASSPGGAGLNTEAFFGQGTRLTVV.

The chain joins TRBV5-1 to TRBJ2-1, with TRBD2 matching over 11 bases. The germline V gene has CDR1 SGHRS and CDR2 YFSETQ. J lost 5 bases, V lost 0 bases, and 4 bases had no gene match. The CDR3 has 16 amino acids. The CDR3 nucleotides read TGCGCCAGCAGCTTGGCTAGCGGGAGGCTCGACAATGAGCAGTTCTTC. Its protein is CASSLASGRLDNEQFF.

The CDR3 region is CASSVVQGQNIQYF. The CDR3 DNA sequence: TGTGCCAGCAGCGTAGTTCAGGGTCAAAACATTCAGTACTTC. V gene TRBV9 combines with J gene TRBJ2-4; possibly TRBD1 for D (5 bases). This CDR3 has 14 residues. Trimming shortened V by 0 bases and J by 5 bases, and 9 bases separated the two germline ends. The V gene's germline CDR1 is SGDLS and CDR2 YYNGEE.

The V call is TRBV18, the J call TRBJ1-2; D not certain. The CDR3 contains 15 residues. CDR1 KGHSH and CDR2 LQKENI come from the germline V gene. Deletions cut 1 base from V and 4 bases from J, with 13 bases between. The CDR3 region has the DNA TGTGCCAGCTCACCACTGACGGCACAGACCTATGGCTACACCTTC. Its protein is CASSPLTAQTYGYTF.

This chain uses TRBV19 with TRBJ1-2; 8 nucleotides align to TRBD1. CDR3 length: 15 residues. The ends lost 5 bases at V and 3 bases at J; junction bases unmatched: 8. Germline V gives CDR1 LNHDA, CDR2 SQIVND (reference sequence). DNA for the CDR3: TGTGCCAGTAGTGACGACAGGGGATTTGACTATGGCTACACCTTC. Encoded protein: CASSDDRGFDYGYTF.

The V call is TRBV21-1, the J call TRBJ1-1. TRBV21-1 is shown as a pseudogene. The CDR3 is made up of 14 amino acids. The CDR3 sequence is CASDLRERNTEAFF. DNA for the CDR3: TGTGCCAGCGACCTTCGGGAGCGGAACACTGAAGCTTTCTTT.

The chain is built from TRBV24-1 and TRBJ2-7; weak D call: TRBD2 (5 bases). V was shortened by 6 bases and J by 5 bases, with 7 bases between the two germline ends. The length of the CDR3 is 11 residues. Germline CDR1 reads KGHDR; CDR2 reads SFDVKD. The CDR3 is CATSRGNEQYF. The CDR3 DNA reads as TGTGCCACCAGTAGAGGGAACGAGCAGTACTTC.

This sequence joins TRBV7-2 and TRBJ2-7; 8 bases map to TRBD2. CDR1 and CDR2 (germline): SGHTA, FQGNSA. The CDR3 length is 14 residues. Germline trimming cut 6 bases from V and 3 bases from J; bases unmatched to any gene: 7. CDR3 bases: TGTGCCAGCAGGTCGGGGGGGGCGGTCTACGAGCAGTACTTC. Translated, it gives CASRSGGAVYEQYF.

CDR3 residues: CASSQRVFAGATYEQYF. CDR3 sequence (DNA): TGTGCCAGCAGCCAAAGGGTCTTTGCGGGAGCAACCTACGAGCAGTACTTC. The V and J genes are TRBV14 and TRBJ2-7; TRBD2 aligns across 7 bases. The CDR3 is 17 amino acids. After removal of 2 bases from V and 2 bases from J, the junction contained 12 bases not matched to a gene. Germline V gives CDR1 SGHDN, CDR2 FVKESK.

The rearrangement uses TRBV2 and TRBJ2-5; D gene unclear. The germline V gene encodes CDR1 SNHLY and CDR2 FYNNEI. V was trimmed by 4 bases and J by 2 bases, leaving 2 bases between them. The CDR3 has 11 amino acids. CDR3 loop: CASSVQETQYF. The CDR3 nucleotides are TGTGCCAGCAGTGTACAAGAGACCCAGTACTTC.

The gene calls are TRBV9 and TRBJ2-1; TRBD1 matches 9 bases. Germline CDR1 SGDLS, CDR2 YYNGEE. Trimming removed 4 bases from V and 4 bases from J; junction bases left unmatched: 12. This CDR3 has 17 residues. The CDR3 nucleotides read TGTGCCAGCAGCATTCGGGGACAGGGTGACAGGTACAATGAGCAGTTCTTC. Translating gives CASSIRGQGDRYNEQFF.

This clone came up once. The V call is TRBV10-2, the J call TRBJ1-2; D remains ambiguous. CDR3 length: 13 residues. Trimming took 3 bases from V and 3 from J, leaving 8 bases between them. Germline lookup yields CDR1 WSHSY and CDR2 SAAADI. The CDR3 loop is CASSDTEDYGYTF. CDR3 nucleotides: TGCGCCAGCAGTGACACAGAAGACTATGGCTACACCTTC.

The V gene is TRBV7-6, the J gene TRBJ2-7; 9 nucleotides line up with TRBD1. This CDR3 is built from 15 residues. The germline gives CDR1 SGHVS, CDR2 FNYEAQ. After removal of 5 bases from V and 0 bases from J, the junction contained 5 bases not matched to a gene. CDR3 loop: CASSGGQGSSYEQYF. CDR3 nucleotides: TGTGCCAGCAGCGGGGGACAGGGCAGCTCCTACGAGCAGTACTTC.

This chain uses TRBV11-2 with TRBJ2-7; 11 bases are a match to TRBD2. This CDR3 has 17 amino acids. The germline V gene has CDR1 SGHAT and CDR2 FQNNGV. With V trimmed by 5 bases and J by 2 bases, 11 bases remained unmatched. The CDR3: CASSLRAGTSGTYEQYF. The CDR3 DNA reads TGTGCCAGCAGCCTGAGAGCCGGGACTAGCGGCACCTACGAGCAGTACTTC.

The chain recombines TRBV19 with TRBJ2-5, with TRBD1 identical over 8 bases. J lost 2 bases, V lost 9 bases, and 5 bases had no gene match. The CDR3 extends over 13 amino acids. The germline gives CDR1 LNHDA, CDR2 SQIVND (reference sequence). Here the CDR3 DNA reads TGTGCCAGCGCAGGGGGCCCTCAAGAGACCCAGTACTTC. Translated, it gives CASAGGPQETQYF.

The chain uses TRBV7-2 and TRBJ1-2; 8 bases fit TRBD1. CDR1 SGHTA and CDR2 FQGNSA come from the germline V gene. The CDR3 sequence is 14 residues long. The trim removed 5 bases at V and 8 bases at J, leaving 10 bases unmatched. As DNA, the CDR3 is TGTGCCAGCAGCCTTACCGGCCAGGGGGCCGGCTACACCTTC. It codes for CASSLTGQGAGYTF.

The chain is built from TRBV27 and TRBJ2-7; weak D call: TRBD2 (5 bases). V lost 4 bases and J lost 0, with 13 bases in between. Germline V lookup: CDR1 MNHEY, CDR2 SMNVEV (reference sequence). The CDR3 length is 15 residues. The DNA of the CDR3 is TGTGCCAGCAGTTGGCAGGACTCCTCCTCCTACGAGCAGTACTTC. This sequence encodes CASSWQDSSSYEQYF.

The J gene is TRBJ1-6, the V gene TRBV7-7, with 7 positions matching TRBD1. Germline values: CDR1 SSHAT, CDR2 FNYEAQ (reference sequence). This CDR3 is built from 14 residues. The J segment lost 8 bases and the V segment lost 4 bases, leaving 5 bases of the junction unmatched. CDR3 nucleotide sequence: TGTGCCAGCAGCTCGGGACAGTTGGATTCACCCCTCCACTTT. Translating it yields CASSSGQLDSPLHF.

This chain's CDR3 is CASSVKDTVSTF. CDR3 DNA sequence: TGTGCCAGCAGTGTTAAGGACACCGTTTCCACCTTC. This rearrangement joins TRBV2 to TRBJ1-2, with a tentative D call TRBD1 (5 bases). V lost 4 bases, J lost 13 bases, and 16 bases lay in between. Per the germline V gene, CDR1 is SNHLY and CDR2 is FYNNEI. CDR3 length: 12 amino acids. Together with reference TRBV2 and TRBJ1-2, the CDR3 gives the full variable domain: EPEVTQTPSHQVTQMGQEVILRCVPISNHLYFYWYRQILGQKVEFLVSFYNNEISEKSEIFDDQFSVERPDGSNFTLKIRSTKLEDSAMYFCASSVKDTVSTFGSGTRLTVV.

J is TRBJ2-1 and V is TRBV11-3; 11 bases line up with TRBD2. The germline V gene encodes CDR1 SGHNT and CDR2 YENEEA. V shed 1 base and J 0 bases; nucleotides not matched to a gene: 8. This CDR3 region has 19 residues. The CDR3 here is CASSLVAGGPPSSYNEQFF. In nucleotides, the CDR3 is TGTGCCAGCAGCTTAGTAGCGGGAGGGCCTCCCAGCTCCTACAATGAGCAGTTCTTC.